The present TCR beta chain was sequenced within a study of blood T cell repertoires in COVID-19. The length of the CDR3 is 15 residues. Trimming pared 1 base from V and 5 bases from J, leaving 12 bases between. Germline loops: CDR1 MGHRA, CDR2 YSYEKL. Per the original methods: Estimated nucleated cell counts came from reference gene primer amplification. The repertoire was sequenced with immunoSEQ multiplex PCR; TCRdb's copy has only in-frame clones and lacks some. V and J calls and clone size are as listed in that table; D and trimming were resolved from the DNA. The repertoire has around 300,000 clones, 86% of them found once; the top ten carry about 3%.

The source is a woman aged 25 to 39 with active or convalescent COVID-19. Sequencing was performed on peripheral blood. This chain connects TRBV4-1 to TRBJ1-5; no definite D call. As DNA, the CDR3 is TGCGCCAGCAGCCAAGGAGACTTACCTTATCAGCCCCAGCATTTT. Translated: CASSQGDLPYQPQHF.